The 18 T cell receptor beta chains below come from one sample, sequenced in a study of T-cell memory formation after mild COVID-19. TCRdb called the 5' RACE reads again in MiXCR, with one record for every CDR3 protein. In the table there are 300,000 to 400,000 distinct CDR3 sequences, about 21% of which are singletons. Material for sequencing was PBMCs or a T cell subset sorted from them (not recorded which). The source of these receptors is an adult woman who had mild COVID-19 (a few samples of this study predate the infection). Cell type and time point are not known.

Here the CDR3 DNA reads TGTGCCAGCAGTTTAGCGCTCGGGGCAGGGGGCGAGAGCTACGAGCAGTACTTC. Translating gives CASSLALGAGGESYEQYF. The chain has TRBV12-3 or TRBV12-4 and TRBJ2-7; TRBD1 matches at 8 bases. The ends lost 0 bases at V and 3 bases at J; junction bases unmatched: 13. The CDR3 has 18 residues.

This chain connects TRBV10-3 to TRBJ2-1; TRBD2 aligns across 14 bases. V lost 7 bases and J lost 4; bases outside the gene matches: 12. The CDR3 sequence is 18 residues long. Germline-derived CDR1 and CDR2 are ENHRY and SYGVKD. CDR3 loop: CAITTGTSGSRGYNEQFF. In nucleotides, the CDR3 is TGTGCCATCACCACCGGGACTAGCGGGAGTCGGGGTTACAATGAGCAGTTCTTC.

This clonotype occurred a few times. V is TRBV7-3 and J is TRBJ2-1, with 9 bases matching TRBD1. Looked up from germline, CDR1 is SGHTA and CDR2 is FQGTGA. This CDR3 comprises 20 residues. V trimming: 5 bases; J trimming: 0 bases; junction bases outside the gene matches: 17. CDR3 nucleotide sequence: TGTGCCAGCAGCGACGGGACAGGGCTGCACCTCATCTGCTCCTACAATGAGCAGTTCTTC. Its protein product is CASSDGTGLHLICSYNEQFF.

The gene calls are TRBV4-2 and TRBJ1-1; 8 nucleotides align to TRBD1. Per germline, CDR1 LGHNA and CDR2 YNFKEQ. With V trimmed by 4 bases and J by 0 bases, 7 bases remained unmatched. The CDR3 runs 16 residues. CDR3 coding DNA: TGTGCCAGCAGCCTAGGACAGGGTGGCATGAACACTGAAGCTTTCTTT. Translating it yields CASSLGQGGMNTEAFF.

The table lists this clonotype with many counts. The chain links TRBV4-2 to TRBJ2-7; 11 bases line up with TRBD2. The V segment lost 1 base and the J segment 3 bases; nucleotides outside the gene matches: 5. Germline V gene lookup returns CDR1 LGHNA and CDR2 YNFKEQ. CDR3 size: 16 residues. The CDR3: CASSQVATSGNYEQYF. CDR3 nucleotide sequence: TGTGCCAGCAGCCAAGTAGCGACTAGCGGGAACTACGAGCAGTACTTC.

This clonotype showed up just a few times. V gene TRBV5-1 combines with J gene TRBJ2-7, with 11 nucleotides matching TRBD1. Germline-derived CDR1 and CDR2 are SGHRS and YFSETQ. This CDR3 is built from 14 residues. With V trimmed by 4 bases and J by 2 bases, 2 bases remained unmatched. CDR3 sequence reads: CASSGGQGAYEQYF. CDR3 DNA: TGCGCCAGCAGCGGGGGACAGGGGGCCTACGAGCAGTACTTC.

This clonotype was detected a few times. V usage is TRBV24-1 and J usage is TRBJ1-5, with D uncertain. Germline V CDR1 and CDR2: KGHDR, SFDVKD. The CDR3 length is 14 residues. Trimming removed 2 bases from V and 6 bases from J, with 10 bases in between. The CDR3 sequence: CATSDSRGSQPQHF. CDR3 DNA sequence: TGTGCCACCAGTGATTCCCGGGGAAGTCAGCCCCAGCATTTT.

The chain joins TRBV5-1 to TRBJ1-3; unclear D gene. V was clipped by 4 bases and J by 2 bases, with 10 bases between them. The length of the CDR3 is 14 residues. The V gene's germline CDR1 is SGHRS and CDR2 YFSETQ. CDR3 sequence reads: CASSLEVTGNTIYF. The DNA for the CDR3 is TGCGCCAGCAGCCTGGAAGTCACTGGAAACACCATATATTTT.

The chain uses TRBV7-2 and TRBJ1-1, with 7 bases aligning to TRBD1. Germline V gives CDR1 SGHTA, CDR2 FQGNSA. The CDR3 extends over 14 amino acids. After removal of 3 bases from V and 3 bases from J, the junction contained 4 bases not matched to a gene. As DNA, the CDR3 is TGTGCCAGCAGCTTCCAGGGGGGCTACACTGAAGCTTTCTTT. Protein: CASSFQGGYTEAFF.

The rearrangement joins TRBV6-7 to TRBJ2-5, with D possibly TRBD2 on 5 matching bases. TRBV6-7 has ORF status, its function being uncertain. Trimming removed 0 bases at V and 5 bases at J, with 31 bases between. The CDR3 length is 21 residues. CDR3 loop: CASSYSSKAPVPSIPSETQYF. The CDR3 DNA is TGTGCCAGCAGTTACTCGAGTAAAGCGCCGGTGCCTAGCATCCCGTCGGAGACCCAGTACTTC.

About this clonotype: The conserved final phenylalanine or tryptophan is absent from the CDR3, which likely points to a read error. J is TRBJ2-1 and V is TRBV7-6; 9 bases fit TRBD1. Unmatched junction bases numbered 6, after V lost 1 base and J lost 8 bases. The CDR3 spans 15 residues. Germline V gene lookup returns CDR1 SGHVS and CDR2 FNYEAQ. The CDR3 loop reads CASSLVGGQGYEQFL. The CDR3 nucleotides are TGTGCCAGCAGCTTAGTTGGGGGACAGGGCTATGAGCAGTTCTTA.

This chain connects TRBV4-1 to TRBJ1-6; D not certain. Germline values: CDR1 MGHRA, CDR2 YSYEKL. V was shortened by 1 base and J by 13 bases, with 11 bases between the two germline ends. This CDR3 comprises 13 residues. The CDR3 region is CASSQGPQYPLHF. The CDR3 DNA sequence: TGCGCCAGCAGCCAAGGACCTCAGTATCCCCTCCACTTT.

This clonotype was picked up many times. The chain couples TRBV7-9 to TRBJ2-3, with unresolved D. V dropped 2 bases and J dropped 2 bases, with 8 bases sitting between them. The CDR3 is made up of 14 amino acids. The V gene's germline CDR1 is SEHNR and CDR2 FQNEAQ (reference sequence). The DNA for the CDR3 is TGTGCCAGCAGCTTAATGCAGCACACAGATACGCAGTATTTT. It yields the protein CASSLMQHTDTQYF.

The gene calls are TRBV20-1 and TRBJ2-7, with D perhaps TRBD1 (5 bases). CDR1 and CDR2 (germline): DFQATT, SNEGSKA (reference sequence). This CDR3 has 15 amino acids. Trimming took off 0 bases at V and 3 bases at J, with 15 bases between the two ends. The CDR3 spells CSARDPSAGHYEQYF. The CDR3 DNA sequence: TGCAGTGCTAGAGATCCCAGCGCAGGACACTACGAGCAGTACTTC.

The rearrangement uses TRBV18 and TRBJ2-7, with 7 bases matching TRBD2. This CDR3 spans 14 amino acids. V shed 6 bases, J shed 5 bases, and the junction held 10 bases outside the gene matches. Germline lookup yields CDR1 KGHSH and CDR2 LQKENI. The CDR3, as DNA: TGTGCCAGCTCCCGGACTAGAGGCGTGGACGAGCAGTACTTC. The encoded protein is CASSRTRGVDEQYF.

The chain combines TRBV5-1 with TRBJ2-3, with a tentative D call TRBD2 (6 bases). This CDR3 has 16 residues. CDR1 and CDR2 (germline): SGHRS, YFSETQ. V was clipped by 4 bases and J by 3 bases, with 18 bases between them. The CDR3 bases are TGCGCCAGCAGCCTTGTAACCGGGGACTGGACAGATACGCAGTATTTT. It specifies CASSLVTGDWTDTQYF.

This clonotype was picked up a small number of times. The chain recombines TRBV6-5 with TRBJ2-5; 10 bases are a match to TRBD2. Germline lookup yields CDR1 MNHEY and CDR2 SVGAGI. Trimming took 2 bases from V and 5 from J; bases not matched to a gene: 11. The CDR3 covers 17 residues. CDR3 residues: CASSYGTSARHRETQYF. As DNA, the CDR3 is TGTGCCAGCAGTTACGGGACTAGCGCAAGGCACAGGGAGACCCAGTACTTC.

This clonotype was observed a few times. The chain employs TRBV5-1 and TRBJ2-5, with 7 positions matching TRBD1. CDR1 and CDR2 (germline): SGHRS, YFSETQ. The CDR3 is 14 residues long. The junction had 4 bases not matched to a gene; V was cut back by 0 bases and J by 5 bases. CDR3 region: CASSLAGQMETQYF. CDR3 DNA: TGCGCCAGCAGCTTGGCGGGACAGATGGAGACCCAGTACTTC.